A selection of T cell receptor beta chains follows, all from one sample in a study of a mutant IDH1 vaccine in newly diagnosed glioma. The assay was immunoSEQ multiplex PCR, and TCRdb's table has in-frame clones only and misses some. The profile covers tens of thousands of clones, with around 79% appearing a single time and roughly 19% taken by the ten largest. The starting material was PBMCs, obtained from a glioma patient treated with radiotherapy, temozolomide or both. Receptors originate from a young man with glioma. Both conserved end residues are part of each CDR3. The order of the fields is J gene, D gene, V gene, clone size, CDR3 protein, CDR3 DNA. A D gene is named only where the DNA matches it firmly. Some rows mark clone size as missing; the rest say once, few, many or name a class of expanded clone.

J gene: TRBJ2-6
D gene: .
V gene: TRBV5-6
clone size: .
CDR3 protein: CASSRGGFPSGANVLTF
CDR3 DNA: TGTGCCAGCAGCAGGGGAGGATTTCCCTCTGGGGCCAACGTCCTGACTTTC

J gene: TRBJ2-7
D gene: .
V gene: TRBV6-5
clone size: once
CDR3 protein: CASSYYGQSYEQYF
CDR3 DNA: TGTGCCAGCAGTTACTACGGACAGTCCTACGAGCAGTACTTC

J gene: TRBJ1-6
D gene: .
V gene: TRBV28
clone size: few
CDR3 protein: CASSLNSPLHF
CDR3 DNA: TGTGCCAGCAGTTTAAATTCACCCCTCCACTTT

J gene: TRBJ1-3
D gene: .
V gene: TRBV13
clone size: .
CDR3 protein: CASSLGRRGNTIYF
CDR3 DNA: TGTGCCAGCAGCTTAGGTCGCAGAGGGAACACCATATATTTT

J gene: TRBJ2-6
D gene: .
V gene: TRBV30
clone size: .
CDR3 protein: CAWRDYLGTGANVLTF
CDR3 DNA: TGTGCCTGGAGGGACTATCTCGGAACTGGGGCCAACGTCCTGACTTTC

J gene: TRBJ2-1
D gene: TRBD1
V gene: TRBV9
clone size: .
CDR3 protein: CASGEAGTGVEQFF
CDR3 DNA: TGTGCCAGCGGCGAAGCTGGGACAGGAGTAGAGCAGTTCTTC

J gene: TRBJ1-1
D gene: TRBD1
V gene: TRBV30
clone size: few
CDR3 protein: CAWNPGTGRLRAFF
CDR3 DNA: TGTGCCTGGAACCCCGGGACAGGGCGCCTAAGGGCTTTCTTT

J gene: TRBJ1-2
D gene: TRBD1
V gene: TRBV30
clone size: .
CDR3 protein: CAWSQTGEYGYTF
CDR3 DNA: TGTGCCTGGAGTCAGACAGGGGAGTATGGCTACACCTTC

J gene: TRBJ2-5
D gene: .
V gene: TRBV10-3
clone size: once
CDR3 protein: CAIGGETQYF
CDR3 DNA: TGTGCCATCGGCGGGGAGACCCAGTACTTC

J gene: TRBJ2-2
D gene: TRBD1
V gene: TRBV5-6
clone size: .
CDR3 protein: CASSPGQGNTGELFF
CDR3 DNA: TGTGCCAGCAGCCCTGGACAGGGCAACACCGGGGAGCTGTTTTTT

J gene: TRBJ2-1
D gene: .
V gene: TRBV4-1
clone size: .
CDR3 protein: CASSQVRDNEQFF
CDR3 DNA: TGCGCCAGCAGCCAAGTCCGTGACAATGAGCAGTTCTTC

J gene: TRBJ2-5
D gene: TRBD1
V gene: TRBV5-8
clone size: .
CDR3 protein: CASSSGLRDRGPETQYF
CDR3 DNA: TGTGCCAGCAGCTCGGGGCTCCGGGACAGGGGGCCGGAGACCCAGTACTTC

J gene: TRBJ2-7
D gene: TRBD2
V gene: TRBV6-1
clone size: .
CDR3 protein: CASSTRAGGEQYF
CDR3 DNA: TGTGCCAGCAGTACCCGAGCGGGAGGCGAGCAGTACTTC

J gene: TRBJ2-3
D gene: .
V gene: TRBV27
clone size: .
CDR3 protein: CASSPVLGGSQYF
CDR3 DNA: TGTGCCAGCAGCCCCGTACTGGGCGGATCGCAGTATTTT

J gene: TRBJ1-5
D gene: .
V gene: TRBV2
clone size: .
CDR3 protein: CASSGTNTGTQHF
CDR3 DNA: TGTGCCAGCAGTGGAACCAACACGGGAACCCAGCATTTT

J gene: TRBJ2-7
D gene: .
V gene: TRBV6-5
clone size: .
CDR3 protein: CASSYSNEPTYEQYF
CDR3 DNA: TGTGCCAGCAGTTACTCAAACGAGCCTACCTACGAGCAGTACTTC

J gene: TRBJ2-1
D gene: .
V gene: TRBV13
clone size: .
CDR3 protein: CASSPRTEGNEQFF
CDR3 DNA: TGTGCCAGCAGCCCCAGGACTGAGGGGAATGAGCAGTTCTTC

J gene: TRBJ1-5
D gene: TRBD1
V gene: TRBV7-2
clone size: .
CDR3 protein: CASSLAQGANQPQHF
CDR3 DNA: TGTGCCAGCAGCTTAGCTCAGGGGGCTAATCAGCCCCAGCATTTT

J gene: TRBJ1-3
D gene: .
V gene: TRBV25-1
clone size: .
CDR3 protein: CASRDNTGNSIYF
CDR3 DNA: TGTGCCAGCAGGGACAACACAGGAAATTCCATATATTTT

J gene: TRBJ1-1
D gene: .
V gene: TRBV27
clone size: .
CDR3 protein: CASSHVGEAFF
CDR3 DNA: TGTGCCAGCAGTCACGTTGGGGAAGCTTTCTTT

J gene: TRBJ1-1
D gene: .
V gene: TRBV7-9
clone size: .
CDR3 protein: CASGPKNVGQAFF
CDR3 DNA: TGTGCCAGCGGCCCAAAGAACGTAGGGCAAGCTTTCTTT

J gene: TRBJ2-7
D gene: TRBD2
V gene: TRBV6-5
clone size: .
CDR3 protein: CASIPPGLAGEKQYF
CDR3 DNA: TGTGCCAGCATCCCCCCTGGGCTAGCGGGAGAAAAGCAGTACTTC

J gene: TRBJ1-2
D gene: TRBD1
V gene: TRBV10-3
clone size: .
CDR3 protein: CAITEGAGGYTF
CDR3 DNA: TGTGCCATCACTGAGGGGGCTGGTGGCTACACCTTC

J gene: TRBJ2-1
D gene: .
V gene: TRBV7-2
clone size: .
CDR3 protein: CASSLRPIAGVTEQFF
CDR3 DNA: TGTGCCAGCAGCTTACGGCCCATTGCAGGGGTGACTGAGCAGTTCTTC

J gene: TRBJ1-2
D gene: .
V gene: TRBV5-5
clone size: .
CDR3 protein: CASSLQVLNYGYTF
CDR3 DNA: TGTGCCAGCAGCTTGCAGGTTCTTAACTATGGCTACACCTTC

J gene: TRBJ2-7
D gene: TRBD1
V gene: TRBV11-3
clone size: .
CDR3 protein: CASSPGTGGEQYF
CDR3 DNA: TGTGCCAGCAGCCCCGGGACAGGGGGCGAGCAGTACTTC

J gene: TRBJ1-5
D gene: TRBD1
V gene: TRBV6-6
clone size: .
CDR3 protein: CASSYRTGMDQPQHF
CDR3 DNA: TGTGCCAGCAGTTACCGGACAGGGATGGATCAGCCCCAGCATTTT

J gene: TRBJ1-5
D gene: TRBD1
V gene: TRBV28
clone size: .
CDR3 protein: CASSSRTGLQPQHF
CDR3 DNA: TGTGCCAGCAGTTCCCGGACAGGGTTGCAGCCCCAGCATTTT

J gene: TRBJ1-4
D gene: TRBD1
V gene: TRBV5-1
clone size: few
CDR3 protein: CASSLNRGDNEKLFF
CDR3 DNA: TGCGCCAGCAGCCTTAACAGGGGGGACAATGAAAAACTGTTTTTT

J gene: TRBJ1-2
D gene: .
V gene: TRBV2
clone size: .
CDR3 protein: CASSPGVGRTTYGYTF
CDR3 DNA: TGTGCCAGCAGTCCGGGCGTTGGCAGGACTACCTATGGCTACACCTTC

J gene: TRBJ1-6
D gene: .
V gene: TRBV4-1
clone size: few
CDR3 protein: CASSQTTDPSPLHF
CDR3 DNA: TGCGCCAGCAGCCAAACAACAGATCCTTCACCCCTCCACTTT

J gene: TRBJ2-7
D gene: TRBD1
V gene: TRBV10-3
clone size: few
CDR3 protein: CASFAGQGAEEQYF
CDR3 DNA: TGTGCCTCCTTCGCGGGACAGGGGGCTGAAGAGCAGTACTTC

J gene: TRBJ1-5
D gene: TRBD1
V gene: TRBV4-1
clone size: .
CDR3 protein: CASSQDGTENQPQHF
CDR3 DNA: TGCGCCAGCAGCCAAGACGGGACAGAGAATCAGCCCCAGCATTTT

J gene: TRBJ1-5
D gene: .
V gene: TRBV28
clone size: .
CDR3 protein: CASLTRRESNQPQHF
CDR3 DNA: TGTGCCAGCTTAACTCGGCGGGAGAGCAATCAGCCCCAGCATTTT

J gene: TRBJ1-2
D gene: TRBD1
V gene: TRBV19
clone size: once
CDR3 protein: CASSMRGTARSYTF
CDR3 DNA: TGTGCCAGTAGTATGCGAGGGACAGCGAGGAGCTACACCTTC

J gene: TRBJ2-1
D gene: TRBD2
V gene: TRBV4-3
clone size: .
CDR3 protein: CASSRTPGGVGNEQFF
CDR3 DNA: TGCGCCAGCAGCCGAACCCCCGGGGGGGTTGGGAATGAGCAGTTCTTC

J gene: TRBJ2-3
D gene: TRBD1
V gene: TRBV10-3
clone size: .
CDR3 protein: CAISRDSTDTQYF
CDR3 DNA: TGTGCCATCAGTCGGGACAGTACAGATACGCAGTATTTT

J gene: TRBJ1-5
D gene: .
V gene: TRBV28
clone size: .
CDR3 protein: CASSLLGQPQHF
CDR3 DNA: TGTGCCAGCAGTTTACTTGGACAGCCCCAGCATTTT

J gene: TRBJ2-2
D gene: .
V gene: TRBV27
clone size: .
CDR3 protein: CASSFGAITGELFF
CDR3 DNA: TGTGCCAGCAGTTTTGGGGCTATCACCGGGGAGCTGTTTTTT

J gene: TRBJ2-3
D gene: .
V gene: TRBV6-6
clone size: .
CDR3 protein: CASSPLGARDTQYF
CDR3 DNA: TGTGCCAGCAGTCCTCTGGGGGCGCGGGATACGCAGTATTTT

J gene: TRBJ2-5
D gene: .
V gene: TRBV5-8
clone size: .
CDR3 protein: CASSLVGGWIETQYF
CDR3 DNA: TGTGCCAGCAGCTTGGTGGGTGGCTGGATCGAGACCCAGTACTTC

J gene: TRBJ2-1
D gene: .
V gene: TRBV29-1
clone size: .
CDR3 protein: CSVPGTTALNNEQFF
CDR3 DNA: TGCAGCGTTCCTGGTACAACAGCCCTTAACAATGAGCAGTTCTTC

J gene: TRBJ2-5
D gene: TRBD2
V gene: TRBV9
clone size: .
CDR3 protein: CASSGPRGRAETQYF
CDR3 DNA: TGTGCCAGCAGCGGCCCGCGTGGGAGGGCGGAGACCCAGTACTTC

J gene: TRBJ1-1
D gene: TRBD1
V gene: TRBV28
clone size: .
CDR3 protein: CASRGTEAMNTEAFF
CDR3 DNA: TGTGCCAGCCGCGGGACAGAGGCGATGAACACTGAAGCTTTCTTT

J gene: TRBJ2-7
D gene: .
V gene: TRBV4-1
clone size: .
CDR3 protein: CASSQPSRGGYEQYF
CDR3 DNA: TGCGCCAGCAGCCAACCGTCAAGAGGGGGCTACGAGCAGTACTTC

J gene: TRBJ2-5
D gene: .
V gene: TRBV7-8
clone size: .
CDR3 protein: CASSLAQDKETQYF
CDR3 DNA: TGTGCCAGCAGCTTAGCACAGGACAAAGAGACCCAGTACTTC

J gene: TRBJ1-3
D gene: .
V gene: TRBV9
clone size: .
CDR3 protein: CASTPFIGSGNTIYF
CDR3 DNA: TGTGCCAGCACCCCCTTCATAGGATCTGGAAACACCATATATTTT

J gene: TRBJ2-7
D gene: TRBD2
V gene: TRBV27
clone size: .
CDR3 protein: CASRTSGSLEQYF
CDR3 DNA: TGTGCCAGTCGGACTAGCGGGAGTTTAGAGCAGTACTTC